This TCR beta chain was recovered during a study of long-term antiretroviral therapy in people with HIV. It was version v3.0 of the immunoSEQ assay that was run at survey level. Sequencing was performed with immunoSEQ multiplex PCR; in TCRdb, only in-frame clones are kept and a portion is missing. The sample comprises about 7,100 clones, around four fifths of which are singletons, and less than 25% rests with the top ten. The V gene's germline CDR1 is DFQATT and CDR2 SNEGSKA (reference sequence). CDR3 length: 11 amino acids. Deletions cut 4 bases from V and 3 bases from J, with 7 bases between. This receptor was identified in a man aged 35 to 55 with HIV. The sequencing used unsorted PBMCs, collected 1.1 years after starting antiretroviral therapy. The chain combines TRBV20-1 with TRBJ2-7; D is ambiguous. The CDR3 is CSATDLYEQYF. CDR3 sequence (DNA): TGCAGTGCTACAGATCTCTACGAGCAGTACTTC.